This record concerns one TCR beta chain sequence. Its ends do not fully match the called genes, so a read error is possible. Clones were sequenced by immunoSEQ multiplex PCR, and TCRdb holds only the in-frame ones, with some missing. The table lists 65,000 to 80,000 clones, roughly 84% of them singletons, with over 2% in the top ten. CDR3 length: 8 residues. The germline V gene has CDR1 GTSNPN and CDR2 SVGIG (reference sequence). These data originate in a study of OX40 agonist ivuxolimab in advanced cancers. Here the sequenced sample was CD4+ or CD8+ T cells sorted from blood, taken in a trial of the OX40 agonist ivuxolimab. The TCR originated in an adult with an advanced solid tumor such as melanoma, head and neck, liver or kidney cancer. The chain carries TRBV30 and TRBJ2-1; D is ambiguous. CDR3 DNA: TGTGCCTGGAGTGACCCCGTCTTC. Translated: CAWSDPVF.